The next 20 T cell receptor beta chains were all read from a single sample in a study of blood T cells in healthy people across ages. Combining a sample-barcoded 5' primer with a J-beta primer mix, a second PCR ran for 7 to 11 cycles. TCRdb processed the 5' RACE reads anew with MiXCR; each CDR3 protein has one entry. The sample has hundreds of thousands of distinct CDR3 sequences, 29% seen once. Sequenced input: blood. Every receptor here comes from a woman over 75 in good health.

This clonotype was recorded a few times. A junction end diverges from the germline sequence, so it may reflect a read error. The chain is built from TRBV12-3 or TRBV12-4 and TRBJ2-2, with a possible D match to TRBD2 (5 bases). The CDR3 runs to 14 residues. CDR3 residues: CASSFRENIGELFF. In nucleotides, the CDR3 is TGTGCCAGCAGTTTTAGGGAGAACATCGGGGAGCTGTTTTTT.

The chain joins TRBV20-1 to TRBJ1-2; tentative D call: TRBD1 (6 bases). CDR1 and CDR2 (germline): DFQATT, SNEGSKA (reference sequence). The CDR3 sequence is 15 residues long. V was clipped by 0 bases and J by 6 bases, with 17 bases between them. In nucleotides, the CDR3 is TGCAGTGCTAGAGATTGGGGGGGGGCTAATGATGGCTACACCTTC. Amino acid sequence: CSARDWGGANDGYTF.

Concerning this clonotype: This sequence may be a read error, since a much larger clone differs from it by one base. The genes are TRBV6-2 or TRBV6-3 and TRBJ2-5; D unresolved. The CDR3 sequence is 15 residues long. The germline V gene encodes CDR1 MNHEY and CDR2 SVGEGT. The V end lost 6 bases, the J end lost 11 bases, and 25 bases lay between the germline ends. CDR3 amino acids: CASRPRRMADNEQYF. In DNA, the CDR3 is TGTGCCAGCAGACCCCGGCGTATGGCCGACAATGAGCAGTACTTC.

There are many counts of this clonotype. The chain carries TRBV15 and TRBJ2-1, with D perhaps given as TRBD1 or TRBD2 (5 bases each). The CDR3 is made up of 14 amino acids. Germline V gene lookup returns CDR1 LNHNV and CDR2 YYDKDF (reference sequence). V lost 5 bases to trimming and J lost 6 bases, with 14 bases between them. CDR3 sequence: CATSGAGAPNEQFF. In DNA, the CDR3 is TGTGCCACCAGCGGGGCCGGGGCCCCCAATGAGCAGTTCTTC.

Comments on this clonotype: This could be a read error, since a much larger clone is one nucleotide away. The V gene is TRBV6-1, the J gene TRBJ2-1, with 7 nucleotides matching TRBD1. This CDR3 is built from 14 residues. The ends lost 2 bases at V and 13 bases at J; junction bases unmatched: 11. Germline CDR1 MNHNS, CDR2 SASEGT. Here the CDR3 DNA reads TGTGCCAGCAGTGAACAAACAGGGGAAGAGACCCAGTTCTTC. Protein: CASSEQTGEETQFF.

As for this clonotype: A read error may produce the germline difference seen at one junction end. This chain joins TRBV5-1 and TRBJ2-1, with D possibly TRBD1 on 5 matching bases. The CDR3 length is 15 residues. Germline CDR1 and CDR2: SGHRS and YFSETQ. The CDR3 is CAGSLDTAIYNERFF. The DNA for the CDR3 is TGCGCCGGCAGCTTGGACACAGCCATCTACAATGAGCGGTTCTTC.

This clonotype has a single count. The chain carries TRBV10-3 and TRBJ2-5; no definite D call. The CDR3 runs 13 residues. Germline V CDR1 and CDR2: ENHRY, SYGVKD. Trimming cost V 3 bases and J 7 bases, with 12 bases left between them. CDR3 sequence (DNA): TGTGCCATCAGTGATCGAGATCTGGGGACCCAGTACTTC. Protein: CAISDRDLGTQYF.

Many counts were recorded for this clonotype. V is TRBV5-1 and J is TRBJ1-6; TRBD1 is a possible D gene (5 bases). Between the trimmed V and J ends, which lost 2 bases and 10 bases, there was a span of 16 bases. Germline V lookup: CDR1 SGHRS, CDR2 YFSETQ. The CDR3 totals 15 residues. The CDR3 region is CASSLTEGQGSPLHF. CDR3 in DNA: TGCGCCAGCAGCTTAACAGAGGGTCAGGGATCACCCCTCCACTTT.

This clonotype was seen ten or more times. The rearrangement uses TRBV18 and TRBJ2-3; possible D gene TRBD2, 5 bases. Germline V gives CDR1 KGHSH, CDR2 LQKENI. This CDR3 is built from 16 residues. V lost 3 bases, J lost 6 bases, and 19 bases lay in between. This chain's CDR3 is CASSPGIGIRRDTQYF. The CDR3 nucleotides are TGTGCCAGCTCACCCGGGATCGGGATTCGAAGGGATACGCAGTATTTT.

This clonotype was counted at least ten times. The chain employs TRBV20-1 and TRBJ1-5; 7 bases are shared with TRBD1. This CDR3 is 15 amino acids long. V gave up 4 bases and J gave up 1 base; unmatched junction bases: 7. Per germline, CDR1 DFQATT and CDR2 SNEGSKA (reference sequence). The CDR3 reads CSATPGQTSNQPQHF. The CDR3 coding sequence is TGCAGTGCTACACCGGGACAGACAAGCAATCAGCCCCAGCATTTT.

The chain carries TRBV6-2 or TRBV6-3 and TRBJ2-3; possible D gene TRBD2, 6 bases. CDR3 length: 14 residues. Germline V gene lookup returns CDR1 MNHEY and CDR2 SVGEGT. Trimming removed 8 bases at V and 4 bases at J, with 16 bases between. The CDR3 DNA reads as TGTGCCAGCGGAACGGGGGAAGGGTCAGATACGCAGTATTTT. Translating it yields CASGTGEGSDTQYF.

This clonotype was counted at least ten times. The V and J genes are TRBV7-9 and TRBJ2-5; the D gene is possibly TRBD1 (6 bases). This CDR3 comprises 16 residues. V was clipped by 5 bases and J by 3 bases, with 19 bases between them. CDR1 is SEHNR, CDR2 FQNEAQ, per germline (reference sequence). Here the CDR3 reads CASSPARTEVKETQYF. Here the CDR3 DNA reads TGTGCCAGCAGCCCAGCGCGGACAGAAGTTAAAGAGACCCAGTACTTC.

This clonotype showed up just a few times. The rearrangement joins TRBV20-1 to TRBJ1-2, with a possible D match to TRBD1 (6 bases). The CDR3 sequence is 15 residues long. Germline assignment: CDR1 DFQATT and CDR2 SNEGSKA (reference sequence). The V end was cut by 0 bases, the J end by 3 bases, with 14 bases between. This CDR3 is CSARDPNRDHYGYTF. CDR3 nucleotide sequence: TGCAGTGCTAGAGACCCAAACAGGGACCACTATGGCTACACCTTC.

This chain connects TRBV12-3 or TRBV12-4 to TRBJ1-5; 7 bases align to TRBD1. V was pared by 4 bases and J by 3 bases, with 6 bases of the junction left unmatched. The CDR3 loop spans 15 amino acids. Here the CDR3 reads CASSSQGNPNQPQHF. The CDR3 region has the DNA TGTGCCAGCAGTTCACAGGGGAACCCCAATCAGCCCCAGCATTTT.

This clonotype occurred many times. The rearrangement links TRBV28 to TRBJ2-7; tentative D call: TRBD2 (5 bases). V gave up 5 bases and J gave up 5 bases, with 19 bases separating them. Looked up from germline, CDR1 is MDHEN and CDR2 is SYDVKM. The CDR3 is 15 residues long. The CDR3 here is CASSPTGAGWNEQYF. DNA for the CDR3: TGTGCCAGCAGTCCCACGGGTGCGGGTTGGAACGAGCAGTACTTC.

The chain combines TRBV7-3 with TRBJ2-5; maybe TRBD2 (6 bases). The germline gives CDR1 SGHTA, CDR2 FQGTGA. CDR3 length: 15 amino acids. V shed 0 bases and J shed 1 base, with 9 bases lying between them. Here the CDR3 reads CASSLTGLFQETQYF. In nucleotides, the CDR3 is TGTGCCAGCAGCTTAACAGGACTATTCCAAGAGACCCAGTACTTC.

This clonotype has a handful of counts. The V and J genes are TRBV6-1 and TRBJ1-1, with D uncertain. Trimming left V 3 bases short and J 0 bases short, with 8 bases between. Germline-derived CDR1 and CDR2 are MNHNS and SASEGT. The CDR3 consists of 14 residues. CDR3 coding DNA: TGTGCCAGCAGTGACGCCCCCCTGAACACTGAAGCTTTCTTT. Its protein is CASSDAPLNTEAFF.

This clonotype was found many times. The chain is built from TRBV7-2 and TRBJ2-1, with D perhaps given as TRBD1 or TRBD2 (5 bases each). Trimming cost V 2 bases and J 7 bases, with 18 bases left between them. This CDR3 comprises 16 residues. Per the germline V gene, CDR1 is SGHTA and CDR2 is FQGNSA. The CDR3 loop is CASSLPQGRVENEQFF. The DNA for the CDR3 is TGTGCCAGCAGCTTACCCCAGGGACGTGTAGAGAATGAGCAGTTCTTC.

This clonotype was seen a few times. The CDR3 DNA reads as TGCAGTGCTAGTGGTCCGGGACACCGGTATGGCTACACCTTC. It translates to CSASGPGHRYGYTF. The chain has TRBV20-1 and TRBJ1-2, with D perhaps matching TRBD1 (6 bases). The germline gives CDR1 DFQATT, CDR2 SNEGSKA (reference sequence). V lost 3 bases and J 5 bases, leaving 16 bases between the germline ends. This CDR3 spans 14 amino acids.

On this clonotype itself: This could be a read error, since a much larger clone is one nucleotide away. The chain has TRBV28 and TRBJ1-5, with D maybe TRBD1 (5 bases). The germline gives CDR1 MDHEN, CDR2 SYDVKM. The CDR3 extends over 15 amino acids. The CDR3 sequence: CAISPPRSGDQPQHF. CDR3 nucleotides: TGTGCCATCAGTCCCCCGCGATCGGGGGATCAGCCCCAGCATTTT.